This TCR beta chain was sequenced for a study of blood T cells in healthy people across ages. General study results and limits: Higher diversity and more naive CD4+ cells were features of long-lived donors, compared to aged donors.

Details on this clonotype: What it binds is unknown.

The authors isolated at least 7 million PBMCs per sample. A sample-barcoded 5' primer and a J-beta primer mix were used in a second PCR of roughly 7 to 11 cycles. One entry per CDR3 protein, called by TCRdb with MiXCR from the 5' RACE reads. This sample has 600,000 to 800,000 distinct CDR3 sequences, with 20% to 25% found just once. The sample comprised blood. The receptor was isolated from a man between 65 and 85 years old in good health.

The CDR3 sequence is CASSQDRRQIRQEDTQYF. In DNA, the CDR3 is TGTGCCAGCAGCCAAGACAGGAGACAGATCCGCCAAGAAGATACGCAGTATTTT. This chain joins TRBV4-2 and TRBJ2-3; D is perhaps TRBD1 (5 bases). Germline CDR1 is LGHNA and CDR2 is YNFKEQ. V was cut by 0 bases and J by 5 bases, with 21 bases left in between. The CDR3 is 18 amino acids.